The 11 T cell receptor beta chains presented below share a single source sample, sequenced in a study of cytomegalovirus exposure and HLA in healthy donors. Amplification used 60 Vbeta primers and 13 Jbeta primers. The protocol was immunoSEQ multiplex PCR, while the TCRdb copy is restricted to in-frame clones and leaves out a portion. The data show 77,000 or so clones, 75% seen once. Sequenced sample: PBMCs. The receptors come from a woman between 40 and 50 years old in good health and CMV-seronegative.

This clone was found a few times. In DNA form, the CDR3 reads TGTGCCAGCAGTTACACGGGACTAGCGAGGAACACCGGGGAGCTGTTTTTT. Translated, it gives CASSYTGLARNTGELFF. The chain couples TRBV28 to TRBJ2-2, with 10 bases that match TRBD2. CDR3 length equals 17 residues. Germline V gene lookup returns CDR1 MDHEN and CDR2 SYDVKM. The ends lost 4 bases at V and 1 base at J; junction bases unmatched: 6.

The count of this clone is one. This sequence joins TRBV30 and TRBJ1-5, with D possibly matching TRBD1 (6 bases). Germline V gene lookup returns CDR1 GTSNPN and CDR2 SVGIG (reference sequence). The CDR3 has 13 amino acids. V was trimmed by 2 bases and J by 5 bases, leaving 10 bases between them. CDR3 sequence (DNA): TGTGCCTGGAGTACACAGGGTGATCAGCCCCAGCATTTT. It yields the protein CAWSTQGDQPQHF. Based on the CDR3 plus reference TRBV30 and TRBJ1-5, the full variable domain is SQTIHQWPATLVQPVGSPLSLECTVEGTSNPNLYWYRQAAGRGLQLLFYSVGIGQISSEVPQNLSASRPQDRQFILSSKKLLLSDSGFYLCAWSTQGDQPQHFGDGTRLSIL.

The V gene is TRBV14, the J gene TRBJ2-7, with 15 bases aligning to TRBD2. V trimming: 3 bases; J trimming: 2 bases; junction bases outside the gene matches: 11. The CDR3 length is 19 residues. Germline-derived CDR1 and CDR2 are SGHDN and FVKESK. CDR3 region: CASSHVPGLAGGRTYEQYF. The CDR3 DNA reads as TGTGCCAGCAGCCATGTACCGGGACTAGCGGGAGGACGGACCTACGAGCAGTACTTC. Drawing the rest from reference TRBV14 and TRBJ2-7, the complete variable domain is EAGVTQFPSHSVIEKGQTVTLRCDPISGHDNLYWYRRVMGKEIKFLLHFVKESKQDESGMPNNRFLAERTGGTYSTLKVQPAELEDSGVYFCASSHVPGLAGGRTYEQYFGPGTRLTVT.

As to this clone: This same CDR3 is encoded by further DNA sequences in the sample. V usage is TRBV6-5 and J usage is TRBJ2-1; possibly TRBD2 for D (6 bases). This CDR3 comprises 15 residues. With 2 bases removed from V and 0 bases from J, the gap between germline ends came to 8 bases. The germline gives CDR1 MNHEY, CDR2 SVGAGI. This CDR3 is CASSYGTGSYNEQFF. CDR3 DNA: TGTGCCAGCAGTTACGGGACTGGCTCCTACAATGAGCAGTTCTTC.

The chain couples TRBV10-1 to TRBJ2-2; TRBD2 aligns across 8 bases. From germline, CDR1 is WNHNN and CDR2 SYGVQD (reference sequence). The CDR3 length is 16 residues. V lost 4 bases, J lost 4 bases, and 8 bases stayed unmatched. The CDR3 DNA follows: TGCGCCAGCAGTGTAAACAGCGGGAGTGTCACCGGGGAGCTGTTTTTT. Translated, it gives CASSVNSGSVTGELFF.

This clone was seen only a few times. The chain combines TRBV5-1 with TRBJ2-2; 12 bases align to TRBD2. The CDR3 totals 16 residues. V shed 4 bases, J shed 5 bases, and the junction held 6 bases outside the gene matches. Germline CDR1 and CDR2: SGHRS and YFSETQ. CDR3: CASSQRTSGNTGELFF. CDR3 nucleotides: TGCGCCAGCAGCCAACGGACTAGCGGGAATACCGGGGAGCTGTTTTTT.

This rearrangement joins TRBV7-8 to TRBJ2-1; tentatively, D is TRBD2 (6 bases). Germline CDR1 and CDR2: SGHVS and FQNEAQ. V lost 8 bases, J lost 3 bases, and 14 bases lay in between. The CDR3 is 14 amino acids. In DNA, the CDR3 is TGTGCCAGCGGGCGGGGACCCAACTACAATGAGCAGTTCTTC. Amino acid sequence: CASGRGPNYNEQFF.

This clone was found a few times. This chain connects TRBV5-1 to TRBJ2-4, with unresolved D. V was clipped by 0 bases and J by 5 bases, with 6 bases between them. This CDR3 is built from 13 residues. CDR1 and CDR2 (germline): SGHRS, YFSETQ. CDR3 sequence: CASSLGPQNIQYF. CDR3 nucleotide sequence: TGCGCCAGCAGCTTGGGGCCCCAAAACATTCAGTACTTC.

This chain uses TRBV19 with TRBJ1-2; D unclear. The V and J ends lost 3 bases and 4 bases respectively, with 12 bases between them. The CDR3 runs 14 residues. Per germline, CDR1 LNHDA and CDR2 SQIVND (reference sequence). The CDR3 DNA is TGTGCCAGTAGTATCGCGGAGGGTAGCTATGGCTACACCTTC. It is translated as CASSIAEGSYGYTF. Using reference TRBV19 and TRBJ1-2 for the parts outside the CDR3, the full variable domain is DGGITQSPKYLFRKEGQNVTLSCEQNLNHDAMYWYRQDPGQGLRLIYYSQIVNDFQKGDIAEGYSVSREKKESFPLTVTSAQKNPTAFYLCASSIAEGSYGYTFGSGTRLTVV.

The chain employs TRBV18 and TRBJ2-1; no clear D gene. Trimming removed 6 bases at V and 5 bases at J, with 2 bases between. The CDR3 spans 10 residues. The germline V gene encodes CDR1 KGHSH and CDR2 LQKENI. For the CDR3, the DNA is TGTGCCAGCTCTAACAATGAGCAGTTCTTC. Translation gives CASSNNEQFF. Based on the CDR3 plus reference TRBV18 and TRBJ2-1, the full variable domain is NAGVMQNPRHLVRRRGQEARLRCSPMKGHSHVYWYRQLPEEGLKFMVYLQKENIIDESGMPKERFSAEFPKEGPSILRIQQVVRGDSAAYFCASSNNEQFFGPGTRLTVL.

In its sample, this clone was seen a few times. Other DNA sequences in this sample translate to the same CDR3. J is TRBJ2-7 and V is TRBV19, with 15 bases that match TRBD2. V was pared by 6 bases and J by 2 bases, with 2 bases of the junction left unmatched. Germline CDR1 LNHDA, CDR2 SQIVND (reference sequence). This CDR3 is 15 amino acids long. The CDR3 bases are TGTGCCAGTAGGGGACTAGCGGGGGGAACCTACGAGCAGTACTTC. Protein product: CASRGLAGGTYEQYF.